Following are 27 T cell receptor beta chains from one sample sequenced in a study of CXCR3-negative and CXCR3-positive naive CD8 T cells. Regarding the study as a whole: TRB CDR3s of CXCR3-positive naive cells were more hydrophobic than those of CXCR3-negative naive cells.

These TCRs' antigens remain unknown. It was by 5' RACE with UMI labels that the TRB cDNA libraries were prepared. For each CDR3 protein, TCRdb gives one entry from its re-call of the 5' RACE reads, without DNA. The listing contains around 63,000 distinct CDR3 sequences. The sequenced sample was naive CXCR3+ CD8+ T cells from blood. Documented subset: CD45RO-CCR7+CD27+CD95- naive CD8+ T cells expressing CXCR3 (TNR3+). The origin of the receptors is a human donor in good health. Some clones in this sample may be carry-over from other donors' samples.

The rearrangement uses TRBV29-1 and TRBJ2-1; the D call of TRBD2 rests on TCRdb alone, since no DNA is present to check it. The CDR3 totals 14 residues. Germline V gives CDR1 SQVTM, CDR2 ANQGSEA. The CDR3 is CSVEGLAGDNEQFF.

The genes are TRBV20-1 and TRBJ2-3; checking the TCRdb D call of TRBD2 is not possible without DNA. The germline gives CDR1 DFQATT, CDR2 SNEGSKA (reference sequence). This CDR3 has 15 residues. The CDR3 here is CSAVPGPTDADTQYF.

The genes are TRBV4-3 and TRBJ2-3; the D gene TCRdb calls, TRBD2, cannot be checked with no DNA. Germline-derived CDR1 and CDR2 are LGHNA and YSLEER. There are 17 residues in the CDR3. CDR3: CASSQEFVADGADTQYF.

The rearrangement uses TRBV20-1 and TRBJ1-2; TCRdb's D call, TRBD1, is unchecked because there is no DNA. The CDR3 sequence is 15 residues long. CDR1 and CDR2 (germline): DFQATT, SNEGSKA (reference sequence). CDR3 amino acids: CSARDDRGQSYGYTF.

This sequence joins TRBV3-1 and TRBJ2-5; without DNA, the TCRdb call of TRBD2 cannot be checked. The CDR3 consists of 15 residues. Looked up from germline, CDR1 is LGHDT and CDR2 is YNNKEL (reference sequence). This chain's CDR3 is CASSQATSAQETQYF.

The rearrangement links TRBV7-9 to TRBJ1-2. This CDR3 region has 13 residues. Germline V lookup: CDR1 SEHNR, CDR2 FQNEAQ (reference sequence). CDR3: CASSLGLNYGYTF.

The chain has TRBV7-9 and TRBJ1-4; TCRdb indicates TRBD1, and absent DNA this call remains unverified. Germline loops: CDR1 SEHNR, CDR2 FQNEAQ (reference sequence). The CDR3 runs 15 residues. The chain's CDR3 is CASSSDSGSNEKLFF.

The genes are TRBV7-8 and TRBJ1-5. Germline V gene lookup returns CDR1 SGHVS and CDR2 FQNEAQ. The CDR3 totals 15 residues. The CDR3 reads CASSQPGLSNQPQHF. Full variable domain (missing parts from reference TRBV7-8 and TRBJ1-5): GAGVSQSPRYKVAKRGQDVALRCDPISGHVSLFWYQQALGQGPEFLTYFQNEAQLDKSGLPSDRFFAERPEGSVSTLKIQRTQQEDSAVYLCASSQPGLSNQPQHFGDGTRLSIL.

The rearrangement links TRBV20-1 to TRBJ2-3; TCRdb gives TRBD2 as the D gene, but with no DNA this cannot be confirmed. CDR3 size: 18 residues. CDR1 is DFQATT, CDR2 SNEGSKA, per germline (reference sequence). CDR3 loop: CSARGFSGLAGPTDTQYF.

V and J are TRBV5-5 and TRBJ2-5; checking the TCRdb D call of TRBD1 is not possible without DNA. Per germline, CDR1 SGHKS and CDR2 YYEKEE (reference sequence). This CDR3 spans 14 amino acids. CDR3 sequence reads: CASSLEPGQETQYF.

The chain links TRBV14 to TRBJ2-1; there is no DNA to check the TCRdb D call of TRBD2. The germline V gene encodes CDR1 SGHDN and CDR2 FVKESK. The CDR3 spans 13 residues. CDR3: CASSPGLADEQFF.

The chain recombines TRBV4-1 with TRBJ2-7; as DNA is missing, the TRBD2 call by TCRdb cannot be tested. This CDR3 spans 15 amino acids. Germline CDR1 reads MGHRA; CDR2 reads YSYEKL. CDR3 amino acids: CASSQPFGPSYEQYF.

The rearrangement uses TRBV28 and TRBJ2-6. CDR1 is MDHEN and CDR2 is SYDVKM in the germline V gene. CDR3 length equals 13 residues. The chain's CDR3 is CASSFTGANVLTF.

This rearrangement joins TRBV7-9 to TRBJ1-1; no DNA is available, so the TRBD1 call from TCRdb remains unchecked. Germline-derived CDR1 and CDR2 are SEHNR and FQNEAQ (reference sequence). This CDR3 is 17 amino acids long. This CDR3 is CASSLGWDRVSDTEAFF. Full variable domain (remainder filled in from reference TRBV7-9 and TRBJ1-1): DTGVSQNPRHKITKRGQNVTFRCDPISEHNRLYWYRQTLGQGPEFLTYFQNEAQLEKSRLLSDRFSAERPKGSFSTLEIQRTEQGDSAMYLCASSLGWDRVSDTEAFFGQGTRLTVV.

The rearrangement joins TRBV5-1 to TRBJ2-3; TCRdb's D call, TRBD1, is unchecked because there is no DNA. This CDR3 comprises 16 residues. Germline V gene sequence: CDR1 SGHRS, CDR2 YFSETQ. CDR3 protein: CASSPWGAVSTDTQYF. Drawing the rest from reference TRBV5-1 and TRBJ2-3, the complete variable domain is KAGVTQTPRYLIKTRGQQVTLSCSPISGHRSVSWYQQTPGQGLQFLFEYFSETQRNKGNFPGRFSGRQFSNSRSEMNVSTLELGDSALYLCASSPWGAVSTDTQYFGPGTRLTVL.

The CDR3 sequence is CSVCDGGASYDEQFF. The J gene is TRBJ2-1, the V gene TRBV29-1; TCRdb gives TRBD1 as the D gene, but with no DNA this cannot be confirmed. Germline assignment: CDR1 SQVTM and CDR2 ANQGSEA. The CDR3 runs 15 residues.

The CDR3 loop is CASSQDSAVLYNEQFF. The chain carries TRBV7-6 and TRBJ2-1; TCRdb outputs TRBD1, but without DNA this stays unchecked. CDR3 length equals 16 residues. The V gene's germline CDR1 is SGHVS and CDR2 FNYEAQ. The full variable domain, its missing parts supplied by reference TRBV7-6 and TRBJ2-1, is GAGVSQSPRYKVTKRGQDVALRCDPISGHVSLYWYRQALGQGPEFLTYFNYEAQQDKSGLPNDRFSAERPEGSISTLTIQRTEQRDSAMYRCASSQDSAVLYNEQFFGPGTRLTVL.

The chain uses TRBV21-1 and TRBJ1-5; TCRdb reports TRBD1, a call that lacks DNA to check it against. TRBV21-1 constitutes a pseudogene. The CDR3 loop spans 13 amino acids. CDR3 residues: CASVQDRVQPQHF.

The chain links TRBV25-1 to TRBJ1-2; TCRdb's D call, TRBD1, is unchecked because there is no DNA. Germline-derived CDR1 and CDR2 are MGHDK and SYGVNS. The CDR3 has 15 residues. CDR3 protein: CASSRRGGRHYGYTF.

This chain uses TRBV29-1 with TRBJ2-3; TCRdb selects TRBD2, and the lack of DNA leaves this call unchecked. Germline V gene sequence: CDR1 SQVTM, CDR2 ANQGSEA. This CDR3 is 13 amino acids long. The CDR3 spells CSVVAGPADTQYF.

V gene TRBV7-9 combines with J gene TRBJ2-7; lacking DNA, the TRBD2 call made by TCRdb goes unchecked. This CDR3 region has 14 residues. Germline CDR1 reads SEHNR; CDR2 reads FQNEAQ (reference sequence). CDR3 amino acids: CASSLRTRAYEQYF.

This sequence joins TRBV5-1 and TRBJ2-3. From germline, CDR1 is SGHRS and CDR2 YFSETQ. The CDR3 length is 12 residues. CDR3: CASSLGADTQYF.

CDR3 loop: CASSPPPGRGSFYYEQYF. This sequence joins TRBV18 and TRBJ2-7; TCRdb's D gene call, TRBD2, goes unchecked for lack of DNA. The V gene's germline CDR1 is KGHSH and CDR2 LQKENI. The CDR3 extends over 18 amino acids.

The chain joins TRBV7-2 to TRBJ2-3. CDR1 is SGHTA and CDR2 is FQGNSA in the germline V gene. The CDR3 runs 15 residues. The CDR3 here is CASSLELLGTDTQYF.

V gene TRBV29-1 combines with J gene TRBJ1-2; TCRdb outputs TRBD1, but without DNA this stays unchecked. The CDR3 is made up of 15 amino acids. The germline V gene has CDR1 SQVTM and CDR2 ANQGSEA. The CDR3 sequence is CSVEEDSEANYGYTF.

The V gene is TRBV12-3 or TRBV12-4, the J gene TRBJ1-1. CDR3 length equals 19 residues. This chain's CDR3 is CASSLDVVRGPRSNTEAFF.

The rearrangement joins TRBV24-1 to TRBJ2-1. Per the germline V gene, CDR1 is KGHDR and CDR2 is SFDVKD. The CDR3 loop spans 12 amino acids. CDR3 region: CATSDFGNEQFF.